The present T cell receptor beta chain was sequenced within a study of T cell responses to AZD1222 COVID-19 vaccine. Study-level results: Repertoire sampling happened only post peak T cell response.

On this clone: Its specificity is unknown.

Pooling covered second doses at about 4 or about 12 weeks. The protocol was immunoSEQ multiplex PCR, while the TCRdb copy is restricted to in-frame clones and leaves out a portion. The sample records some 81,000 clones, approximately 90% being singletons. CDR1 is LNHDA and CDR2 is SQIVND in the germline V gene (reference sequence). This CDR3 spans 17 amino acids. The V gene end was trimmed by 3 bases and the J gene end by 5 bases; junction bases not matched to a gene: 11. Material: peripheral blood, obtained 28 days after the second AZD1222 dose. The genes are TRBV19 and TRBJ2-2, with TRBD1 identical over 8 bases. The receptor's source is an adult who received the AZD1222 COVID-19 vaccine. CDR3 protein: CASSIFGQGLRTGELFF. The CDR3 nucleotides are TGTGCCAGTAGTATCTTCGGACAGGGATTGAGAACCGGGGAGCTGTTTTTT.